This TCR beta chain is from a study of T cells in Graves' hyperthyroidism and ophthalmopathy. Amplification targeted TCR beta CDR3 regions from RNA transcripts. In the first-round RT-PCR of the TCR CDR3, the HTBI primer set was used. TCRdb called the multiplex PCR reads again in MiXCR, with one record for every CDR3 protein. The profile shows more than 650,000 distinct CDR3 sequences, 14% of them singletons. The authors deemed Graves' hyperthyroidism stable absent ophthalmopathy progression within 18 months. Whole-study results and caveats: Most thyroid clonotypes expanded above 0.001 appeared in blood too.

This clonotype was seen many times. Its target is not known. The germline V gene encodes CDR1 MNHEY and CDR2 SMNVEV (reference sequence). The CDR3 spans 15 residues. V gave up 3 bases and J gave up 3 bases, with 13 bases separating them. The TCR originated in a woman between 18 and 30 years old with Graves' hyperthyroidism. The specimen was blood. V and J are TRBV27 and TRBJ2-3; D perhaps matches TRBD2 (5 bases). The CDR3 spells CASSFYGEITDTQYF. For the CDR3, the DNA is TGTGCCAGCAGTTTTTACGGGGAAATTACAGATACGCAGTATTTT.